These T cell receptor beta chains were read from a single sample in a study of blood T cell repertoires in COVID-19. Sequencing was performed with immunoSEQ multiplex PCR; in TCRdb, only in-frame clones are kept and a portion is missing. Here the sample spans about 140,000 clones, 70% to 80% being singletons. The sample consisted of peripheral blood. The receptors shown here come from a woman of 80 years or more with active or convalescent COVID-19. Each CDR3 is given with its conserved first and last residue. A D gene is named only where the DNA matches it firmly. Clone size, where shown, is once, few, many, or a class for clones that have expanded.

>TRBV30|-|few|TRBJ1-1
CAWSRWGGGSNTEAFF
TGTGCCTGGAGTCGATGGGGCGGGGGCTCGAACACTGAAGCTTTCTTT
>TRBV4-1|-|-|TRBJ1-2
CASSLTERVLGGYTF
TGCGCCAGCAGCCTAACGGAGAGGGTCCTAGGTGGCTACACCTTC
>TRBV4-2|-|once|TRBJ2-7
CASSQERIRRVEQYF
TGTGCCAGCAGCCAAGAGCGAATACGGAGGGTCGAGCAGTACTTC
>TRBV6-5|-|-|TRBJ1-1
CASSYGQVKLNTEAFF
TGTGCCAGCAGTTACGGTCAGGTTAAATTGAACACTGAAGCTTTCTTT
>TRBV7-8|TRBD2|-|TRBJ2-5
CASSSLGLAETQYF
TGTGCCAGCAGCTCCCTTGGACTAGCGGAGACCCAGTACTTC
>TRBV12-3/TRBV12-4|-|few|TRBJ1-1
CASSGYTELEAFF
TGTGCCAGCAGTGGGTATACAGAATTAGAAGCTTTCTTT
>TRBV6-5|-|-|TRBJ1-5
CASSPDRYSNQPQHF
TGTGCCAGCAGCCCCGACAGGTATAGCAATCAGCCCCAGCATTTT
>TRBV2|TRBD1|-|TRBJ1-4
CASSEALGQGREKLFF
TGTGCCAGCAGTGAAGCCCTCGGACAGGGCCGTGAAAAACTGTTTTTT
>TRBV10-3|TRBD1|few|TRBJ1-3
CAIKETGRIWTIYF
TGTGCCATCAAGGAGACAGGGCGTATCTGGACCATATATTTT
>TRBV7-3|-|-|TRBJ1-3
CASSEGGLDNTIYF
TGTGCCAGCAGCGAGGGCGGATTGGATAACACCATATATTTT
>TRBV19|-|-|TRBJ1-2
CASSIGQVYGYTF
TGTGCCAGTAGTATAGGACAGGTCTATGGCTACACCTTC
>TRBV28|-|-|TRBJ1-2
CASTDKAYGYTF
TGTGCCAGCACCGACAAGGCCTATGGCTACACCTTC
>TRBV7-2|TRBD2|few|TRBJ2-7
CASSLVAGGSYEQYF
TGTGCCAGCAGCTTAGTTGCGGGGGGGTCCTACGAGCAGTACTTC
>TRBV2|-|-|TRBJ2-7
CASSEVRGYEQYF
TGTGCCAGCAGTGAAGTTAGGGGCTACGAGCAGTACTTC
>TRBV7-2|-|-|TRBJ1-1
CASSLDSMNTEAFF
TGTGCCAGCAGCTTAGACAGCATGAACACTGAAGCTTTCTTT
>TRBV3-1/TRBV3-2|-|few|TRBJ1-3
CASRGGPGNTIYF
TGTGCCAGCCGGGGGGGTCCTGGAAACACCATATATTTT
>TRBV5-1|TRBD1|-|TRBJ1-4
CASSLGTGPATNEKLFF
TGCGCCAGCAGCTTGGGGACAGGACCTGCGACTAATGAAAAACTGTTTTTT
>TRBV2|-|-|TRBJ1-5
CASRRRLQDQPQHF
TGTGCCAGCAGAAGAAGGTTGCAGGATCAGCCCCAGCATTTT
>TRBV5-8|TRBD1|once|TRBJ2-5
CASSFIHQGASQETQYF
TGTGCCAGCAGCTTTATCCATCAGGGGGCCTCCCAAGAGACCCAGTACTTC
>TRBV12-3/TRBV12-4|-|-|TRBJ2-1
CASSLGYYNEQFF
TGTGCCAGCAGTTTAGGCTATTACAATGAGCAGTTCTTC
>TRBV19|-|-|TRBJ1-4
CASSITGGSSEKLFF
TGTGCCAGTAGTATCACCGGGGGTAGTTCTGAAAAACTGTTTTTT
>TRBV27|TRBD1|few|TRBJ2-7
CASSLGTGAYEQYF
TGTGCCAGCAGTTTAGGGACAGGGGCCTACGAGCAGTACTTC
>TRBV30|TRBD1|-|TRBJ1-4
CAWGRTGNEKLFF
TGTGCCTGGGGTAGGACAGGGAATGAAAAACTGTTTTTT
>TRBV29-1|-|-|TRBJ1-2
CSVEDREGANGYTF
TGCAGCGTTGAAGATAGAGAAGGGGCAAATGGCTACACCTTC
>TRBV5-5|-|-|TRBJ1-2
CASSLSGDYGYTF
TGTGCCAGCAGCTTGTCGGGGGACTATGGCTACACCTTC
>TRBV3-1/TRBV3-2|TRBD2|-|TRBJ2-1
CASSRKILAGVYNEQFF
TGTGCCAGCAGCCGCAAGATATTAGCGGGGGTTTACAATGAGCAGTTCTTC
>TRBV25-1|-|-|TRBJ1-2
CASSDRLSNYGYTF
TGTGCCAGCAGTGACCGGTTATCTAACTATGGCTACACCTTC
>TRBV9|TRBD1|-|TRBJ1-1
CASSVGQGGMNTEAFF
TGTGCCAGCAGCGTAGGACAGGGGGGAATGAACACTGAAGCTTTCTTT
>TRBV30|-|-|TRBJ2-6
CAWTDSGANVLTF
TGTGCCTGGACTGACTCAGGGGCCAACGTCCTGACTTTC
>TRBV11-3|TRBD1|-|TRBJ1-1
CASSRGTGNTEAFF
TGTGCCAGCAGCCGCGGGACAGGGAACACTGAAGCTTTCTTT
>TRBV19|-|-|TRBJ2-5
CASSEQGGRQETQYF
TGTGCCAGTAGCGAACAGGGAGGGAGGCAAGAGACCCAGTACTTC
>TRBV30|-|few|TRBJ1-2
CASQGRRYGYTF
TGTGCCTCGCAGGGGAGACGCTATGGCTACACCTTC
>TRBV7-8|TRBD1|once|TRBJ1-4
CASRKDRSATNEKLFF
TGTGCCAGCAGGAAGGACAGGAGTGCAACTAATGAAAAACTGTTTTTT
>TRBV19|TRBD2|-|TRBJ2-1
CASSGITSGGTNEQFF
TGTGCCAGTAGTGGCATTACTAGCGGGGGGACCAATGAGCAGTTCTTC
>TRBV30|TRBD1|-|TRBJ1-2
CAWSPVGQGLNYGYTF
TGTGCCTGGAGCCCCGTGGGACAGGGGCTAAACTATGGCTACACCTTC